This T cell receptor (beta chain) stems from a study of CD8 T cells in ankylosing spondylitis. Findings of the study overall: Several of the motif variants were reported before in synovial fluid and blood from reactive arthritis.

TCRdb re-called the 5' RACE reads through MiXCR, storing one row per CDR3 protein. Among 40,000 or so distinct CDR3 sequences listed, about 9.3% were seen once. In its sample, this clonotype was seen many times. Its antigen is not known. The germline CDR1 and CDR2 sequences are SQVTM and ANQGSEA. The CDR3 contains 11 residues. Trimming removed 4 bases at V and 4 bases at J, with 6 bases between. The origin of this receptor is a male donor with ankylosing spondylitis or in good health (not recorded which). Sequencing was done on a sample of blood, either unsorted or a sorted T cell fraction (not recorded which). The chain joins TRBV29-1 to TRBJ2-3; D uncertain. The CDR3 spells CSVGDSDTQYF. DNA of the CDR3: TGCAGCGTTGGAGACTCAGATACGCAGTATTTT.